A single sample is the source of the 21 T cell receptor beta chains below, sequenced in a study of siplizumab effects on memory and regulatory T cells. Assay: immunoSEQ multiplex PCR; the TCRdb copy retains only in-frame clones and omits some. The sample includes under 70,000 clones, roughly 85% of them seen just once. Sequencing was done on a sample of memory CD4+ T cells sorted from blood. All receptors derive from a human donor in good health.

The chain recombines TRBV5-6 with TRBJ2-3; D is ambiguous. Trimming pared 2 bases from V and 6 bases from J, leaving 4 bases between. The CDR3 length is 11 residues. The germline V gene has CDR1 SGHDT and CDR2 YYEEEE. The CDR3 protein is CASSLMDTQYF. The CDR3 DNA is TGTGCCAGCAGCTTAATGGATACGCAGTATTTT.

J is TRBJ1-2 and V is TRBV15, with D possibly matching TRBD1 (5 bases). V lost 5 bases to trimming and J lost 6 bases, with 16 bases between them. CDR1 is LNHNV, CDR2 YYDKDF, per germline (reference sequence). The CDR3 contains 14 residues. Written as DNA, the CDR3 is TGTGCCACCAGCCCTAACGGGGGGGAACATGGCTACACCTTC. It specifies CATSPNGGEHGYTF.

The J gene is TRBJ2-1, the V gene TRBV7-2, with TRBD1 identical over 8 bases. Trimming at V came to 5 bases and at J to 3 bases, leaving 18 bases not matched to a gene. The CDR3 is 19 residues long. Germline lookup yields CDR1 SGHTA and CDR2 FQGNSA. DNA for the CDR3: TGTGCCAGCAGCCGACGGACAGGGAGCTCCGGGGAATACTACAATGAGCAGTTCTTC. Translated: CASSRRTGSSGEYYNEQFF.

The CDR3 here is CASSLEVGMAGELFF. DNA of the CDR3: TGTGCCAGCAGCTTAGAGGTGGGAATGGCCGGGGAGCTGTTTTTT. J is TRBJ2-2 and V is TRBV7-2, with D hard to call. V was shortened by 1 base and J by 6 bases, with 12 bases between the two germline ends. Germline V gene lookup returns CDR1 SGHTA and CDR2 FQGNSA. There are 15 residues in the CDR3.

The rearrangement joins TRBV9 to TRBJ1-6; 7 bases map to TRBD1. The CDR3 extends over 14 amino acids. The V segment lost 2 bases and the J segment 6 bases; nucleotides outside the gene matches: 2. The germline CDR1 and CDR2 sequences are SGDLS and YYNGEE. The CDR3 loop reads CASSVGTVNSPLHF. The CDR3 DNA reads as TGTGCCAGCAGCGTTGGGACAGTTAATTCACCCCTCCACTTT.

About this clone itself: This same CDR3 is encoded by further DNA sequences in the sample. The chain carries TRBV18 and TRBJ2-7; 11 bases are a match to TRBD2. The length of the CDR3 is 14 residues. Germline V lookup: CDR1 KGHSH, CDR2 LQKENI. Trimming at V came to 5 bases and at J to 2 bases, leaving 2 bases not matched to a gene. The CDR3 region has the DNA TGTGCCAGCTCAGGGACTAGCGGAACCTACGAGCAGTACTTC. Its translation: CASSGTSGTYEQYF.

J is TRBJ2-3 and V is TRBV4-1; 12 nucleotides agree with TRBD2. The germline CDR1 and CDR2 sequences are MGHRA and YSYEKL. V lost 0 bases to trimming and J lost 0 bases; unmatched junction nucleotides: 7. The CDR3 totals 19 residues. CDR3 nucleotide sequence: TGCGCCAGCAGCCAAGAGAAGACTAGCGGGAGACTTAGCACAGATACGCAGTATTTT. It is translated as CASSQEKTSGRLSTDTQYF.

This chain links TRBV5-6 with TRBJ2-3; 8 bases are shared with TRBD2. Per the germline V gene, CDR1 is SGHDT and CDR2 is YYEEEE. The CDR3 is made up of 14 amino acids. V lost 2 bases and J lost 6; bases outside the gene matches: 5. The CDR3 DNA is TGTGCCAGCAGCTTAGCGGGGGCTTGGGATACGCAGTATTTT. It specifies CASSLAGAWDTQYF.

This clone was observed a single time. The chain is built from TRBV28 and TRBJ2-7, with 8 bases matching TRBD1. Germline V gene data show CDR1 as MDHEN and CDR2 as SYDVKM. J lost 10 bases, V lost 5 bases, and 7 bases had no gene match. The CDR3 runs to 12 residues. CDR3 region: CASSLRQGIQYF. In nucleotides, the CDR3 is TGTGCCAGCAGTCTACGACAGGGGATACAGTACTTC.

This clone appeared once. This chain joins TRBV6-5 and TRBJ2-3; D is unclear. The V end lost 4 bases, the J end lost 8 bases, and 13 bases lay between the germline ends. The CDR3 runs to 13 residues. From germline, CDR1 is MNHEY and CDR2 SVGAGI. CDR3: CASSSSPWGTQYF. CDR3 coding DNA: TGTGCCAGCAGTTCGTCCCCATGGGGTACGCAGTATTTT.

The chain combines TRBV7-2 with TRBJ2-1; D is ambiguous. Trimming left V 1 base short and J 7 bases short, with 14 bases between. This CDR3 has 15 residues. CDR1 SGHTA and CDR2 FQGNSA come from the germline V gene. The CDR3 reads CASSLETARWNEQFF. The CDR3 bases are TGTGCCAGCAGCTTAGAAACAGCCCGGTGGAATGAGCAGTTCTTC. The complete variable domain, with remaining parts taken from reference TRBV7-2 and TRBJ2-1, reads GAGVSQSPSNKVTEKGKDVELRCDPISGHTALYWYRQSLGQGLEFLIYFQGNSAPDKSGLPSDRFSAERTGGSVSTLTIQRTQQEDSAVYLCASSLETARWNEQFFGPGTRLTVL.

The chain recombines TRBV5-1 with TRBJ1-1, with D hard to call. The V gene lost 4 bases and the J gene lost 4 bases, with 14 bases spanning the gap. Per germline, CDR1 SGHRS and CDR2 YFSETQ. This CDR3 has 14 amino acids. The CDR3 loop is CASSPSREGTEAFF. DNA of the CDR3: TGCGCCAGCAGCCCCTCAAGGGAGGGCACTGAAGCTTTCTTT. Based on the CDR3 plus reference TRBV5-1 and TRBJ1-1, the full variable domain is KAGVTQTPRYLIKTRGQQVTLSCSPISGHRSVSWYQQTPGQGLQFLFEYFSETQRNKGNFPGRFSGRQFSNSRSEMNVSTLELGDSALYLCASSPSREGTEAFFGQGTRLTVV.

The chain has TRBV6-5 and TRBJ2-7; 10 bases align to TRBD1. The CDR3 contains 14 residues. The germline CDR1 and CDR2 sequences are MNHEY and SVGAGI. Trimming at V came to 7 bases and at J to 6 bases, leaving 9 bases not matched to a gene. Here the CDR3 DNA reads TGTGCCAGCAATGCCGGGACAGGGGTACGCGAGCAGTACTTC. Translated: CASNAGTGVREQYF.

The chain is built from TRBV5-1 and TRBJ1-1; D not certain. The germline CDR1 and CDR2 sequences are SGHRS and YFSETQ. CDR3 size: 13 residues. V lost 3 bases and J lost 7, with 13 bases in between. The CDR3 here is CASSSAGELEAFF. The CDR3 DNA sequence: TGCGCCAGCAGCTCGGCAGGAGAACTTGAAGCTTTCTTT.

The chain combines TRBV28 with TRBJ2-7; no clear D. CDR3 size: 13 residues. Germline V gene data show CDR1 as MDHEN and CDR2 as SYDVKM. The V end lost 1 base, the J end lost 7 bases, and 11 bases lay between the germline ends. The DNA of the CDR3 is TGTGCCAGCAGTTTATCAAAATTGGGGGAGCAGTACTTC. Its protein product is CASSLSKLGEQYF.

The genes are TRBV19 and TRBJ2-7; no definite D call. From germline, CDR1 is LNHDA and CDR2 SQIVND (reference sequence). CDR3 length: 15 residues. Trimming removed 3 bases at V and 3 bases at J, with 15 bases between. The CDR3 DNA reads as TGTGCCAGTAGTATGGCTGGGGTCGGATACTACGAGCAGTACTTC. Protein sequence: CASSMAGVGYYEQYF. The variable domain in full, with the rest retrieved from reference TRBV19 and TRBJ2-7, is DGGITQSPKYLFRKEGQNVTLSCEQNLNHDAMYWYRQDPGQGLRLIYYSQIVNDFQKGDIAEGYSVSREKKESFPLTVTSAQKNPTAFYLCASSMAGVGYYEQYFGPGTRLTVT.

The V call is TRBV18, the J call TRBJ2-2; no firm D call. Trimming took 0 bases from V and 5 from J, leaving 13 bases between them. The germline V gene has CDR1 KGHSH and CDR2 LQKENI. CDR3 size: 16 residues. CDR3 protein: CASSPPKGISTGELFF. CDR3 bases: TGTGCCAGCTCACCACCGAAAGGGATCAGTACCGGGGAGCTGTTTTTT. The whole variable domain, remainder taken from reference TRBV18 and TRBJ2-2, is NAGVMQNPRHLVRRRGQEARLRCSPMKGHSHVYWYRQLPEEGLKFMVYLQKENIIDESGMPKERFSAEFPKEGPSILRIQQVVRGDSAAYFCASSPPKGISTGELFFGEGSRLTVL.

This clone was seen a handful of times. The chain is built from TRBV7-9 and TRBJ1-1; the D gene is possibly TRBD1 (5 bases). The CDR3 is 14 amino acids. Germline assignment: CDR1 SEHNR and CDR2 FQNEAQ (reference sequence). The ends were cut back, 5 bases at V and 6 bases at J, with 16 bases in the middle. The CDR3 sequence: CASSAGTPAAEAFF. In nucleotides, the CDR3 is TGTGCCAGCAGCGCGGGGACCCCAGCGGCTGAAGCTTTCTTT.

The CDR3 loop is CATTDRGYEQYF. CDR3 bases: TGTGCCACCACGGACAGGGGCTACGAGCAGTACTTC. The chain employs TRBV6-1 and TRBJ2-7; TRBD1 agrees at 9 bases. Germline-derived CDR1 and CDR2 are MNHNS and SASEGT. The CDR3 is 12 residues long. With V trimmed by 10 bases and J by 3 bases, 4 bases remained unmatched.

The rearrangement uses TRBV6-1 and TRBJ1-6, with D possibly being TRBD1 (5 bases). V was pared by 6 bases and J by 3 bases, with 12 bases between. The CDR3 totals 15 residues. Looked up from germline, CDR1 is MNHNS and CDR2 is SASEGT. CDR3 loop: CASSGQVGYNSPLHF. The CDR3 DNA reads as TGTGCCAGCAGCGGACAAGTTGGCTATAATTCACCCCTCCACTTT.

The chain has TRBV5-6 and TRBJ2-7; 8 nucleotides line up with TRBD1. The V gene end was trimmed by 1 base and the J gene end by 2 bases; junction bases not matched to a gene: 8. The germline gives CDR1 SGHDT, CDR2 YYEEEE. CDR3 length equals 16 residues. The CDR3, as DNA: TGTGCCAGCAGCTTGAGTCGACAGGGGTTACCCTACGAGCAGTACTTC. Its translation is CASSLSRQGLPYEQYF.